The 23 T cell receptor beta chains listed next were all sequenced from one sample in a study of T-cell memory formation after mild COVID-19. TCRdb analysed the 5' RACE reads with MiXCR anew, one entry per CDR3 protein. In the table there are some 300,000 distinct CDR3 sequences, 20% to 25% of which are singletons. Sequenced input: PBMCs or a T cell subset sorted from them (not recorded which). The receptors originated from a man between 18 and 35 years old who had mild COVID-19 (a few samples of this study predate the infection). Cell type and time point are not known.

The V call is TRBV4-3, the J call TRBJ1-4, with a tentative D call TRBD1 (5 bases). V shed 1 base and J shed 4 bases, with 10 bases lying between them. Germline V gene sequence: CDR1 LGHNA, CDR2 YSLEER. The CDR3 is 15 residues long. The CDR3 coding sequence is TGCGCCAGCAGCCAAGGCATAGGGGTTAATGAAAAACTGTTTTTT. Protein: CASSQGIGVNEKLFF.

This clonotype appeared a few times. The rearrangement joins TRBV12-3 or TRBV12-4 to TRBJ2-5, with a possible D match to TRBD1 (5 bases). The CDR3 extends over 14 amino acids. V was shortened by 7 bases and J by 0 bases, with 12 bases between the two germline ends. CDR3 region: CASTTPRDQETQYF. The CDR3, as DNA: TGTGCCAGCACCACCCCCAGGGACCAAGAGACCCAGTACTTC.

This clonotype was seen many times. The chain uses TRBV7-2 and TRBJ2-5; 7 nucleotides agree with TRBD2. The germline V gene has CDR1 SGHTA and CDR2 FQGNSA. V was pared by 8 bases and J by 5 bases, with 11 bases of the junction left unmatched. CDR3 length equals 14 residues. The chain's CDR3 is CASEGQAGGETQYF. The DNA of the CDR3 is TGTGCCAGCGAGGGGCAGGCCGGGGGGGAGACCCAGTACTTC.

There are a few counts of this clonotype. This CDR3 is CASSRFGDTEAFF. CDR3 nucleotides: TGTGCCAGCAGTCGATTCGGGGACACTGAAGCTTTCTTT. This sequence joins TRBV6-5 and TRBJ1-1; D is unclear. The CDR3 has 13 amino acids. Germline CDR1 reads MNHEY; CDR2 reads SVGAGI. Trimming cost V 5 bases and J 3 bases, with 10 bases left between them.

This clonotype was counted ten times or more. For the CDR3, the DNA is TGTGCCAGCAGGTTGCGGGGGGGCCTCACCGGGGAGCTGTTTTTT. Amino acid sequence: CASRLRGGLTGELFF. V is TRBV27 and J is TRBJ2-2; 9 nucleotides match TRBD2. There are 15 residues in the CDR3. Germline V gene lookup returns CDR1 MNHEY and CDR2 SMNVEV (reference sequence). V lost 6 bases, J lost 4 bases, and 6 bases stayed unmatched.

This clonotype has just a few counts. J is TRBJ1-2 and V is TRBV28; D is possibly TRBD1 (6 bases). Trimming left V 7 bases short and J 2 bases short, with 14 bases between. The CDR3 consists of 14 residues. Germline CDR1 reads MDHEN; CDR2 reads SYDVKM. The CDR3 region is CASKLRDTNYGYTF. In nucleotides, the CDR3 is TGTGCCAGCAAGCTCCGGGACACAAACTATGGCTACACCTTC.

This clonotype was detected a few times. V usage is TRBV9 and J usage is TRBJ2-6, with D uncertain. Trimming pared 1 base from V and 2 bases from J, leaving 1 base between. The CDR3 length is 13 residues. CDR1 SGDLS and CDR2 YYNGEE come from the germline V gene. Here the CDR3 reads CASSVTGANVLTF. CDR3 DNA: TGTGCCAGCAGCGTAACTGGGGCCAACGTCCTGACTTTC.

This chain joins TRBV30 and TRBJ1-1, with 7 bases identical to TRBD1. Germline V CDR1 and CDR2: GTSNPN, SVGIG (reference sequence). V was clipped by 6 bases and J by 5 bases; unmatched bases: 12. The CDR3 spans 14 residues. The CDR3 sequence is CACKQGPFVTEAFF. The DNA for the CDR3 is TGTGCCTGTAAACAGGGGCCCTTTGTGACTGAAGCTTTCTTT.

The rearrangement uses TRBV20-1 and TRBJ1-2, with D possibly matching TRBD1 (6 bases). Trimming cost V 7 bases and J 1 base, with 13 bases left between them. Per germline, CDR1 DFQATT and CDR2 SNEGSKA (reference sequence). The length of the CDR3 is 13 residues. The CDR3 DNA sequence: TGCAGTGAGGGGGGCAACGTTAACTATGGCTACACCTTC. Amino acids: CSEGGNVNYGYTF.

This clonotype has a handful of counts. The gene calls are TRBV4-3 and TRBJ2-7; D might be TRBD2 (5 bases). The germline CDR1 and CDR2 sequences are LGHNA and YSLEER. This CDR3 is 13 amino acids long. Trimming pared 3 bases from V and 6 bases from J, leaving 12 bases between. CDR3 nucleotide sequence: TGCGCCAGCAGCCATGGACTTCTTGTCGAGCAGTACTTC. Protein sequence: CASSHGLLVEQYF.

This sequence joins TRBV18 and TRBJ2-5; 7 bases match TRBD1. Germline assignment: CDR1 KGHSH and CDR2 LQKENI. The CDR3 contains 15 residues. Trimming at V came to 5 bases and at J to 1 base, leaving 7 bases not matched to a gene. This chain's CDR3 is CASSVTGTVQETQYF. The CDR3 DNA is TGTGCCAGCTCAGTTACGGGGACAGTCCAAGAGACCCAGTACTTC. Full variable domain (remainder filled in from reference TRBV18 and TRBJ2-5): NAGVMQNPRHLVRRRGQEARLRCSPMKGHSHVYWYRQLPEEGLKFMVYLQKENIIDESGMPKERFSAEFPKEGPSILRIQQVVRGDSAAYFCASSVTGTVQETQYFGPGTRLLVL.

This clonotype has just a few counts. The V gene is TRBV10-3, the J gene TRBJ2-5; 7 bases map to TRBD2. The germline gives CDR1 ENHRY, CDR2 SYGVKD. This CDR3 contains 15 residues. V lost 0 bases and J lost 2; bases outside the gene matches: 3. The CDR3 region is CAISESRRGQETQYF. The CDR3 coding sequence is TGTGCCATCAGTGAGTCTCGGCGGGGGCAAGAGACCCAGTACTTC.

V is TRBV11-2 and J is TRBJ1-6; D is undetermined. Germline CDR1 is SGHAT and CDR2 is FQNNGV. With 0 bases removed from V and 3 bases from J, the gap between germline ends came to 12 bases. The length of the CDR3 is 17 residues. DNA of the CDR3: TGTGCCAGCAGCTTAGATCAGGCAAGATTCTATAATTCACCCCTCCACTTT. Translated, it gives CASSLDQARFYNSPLHF. Full variable domain (outside the CDR3, taken from reference TRBV11-2 and TRBJ1-6): EAGVAQSPRYKIIEKRQSVAFWCNPISGHATLYWYQQILGQGPKLLIQFQNNGVVDDSQLPKDRFSAERLKGVDSTLKIQPAKLEDSAVYLCASSLDQARFYNSPLHFGNGTRLTVT.

This clonotype was observed a handful of times. The V and J genes are TRBV4-1 and TRBJ1-4; D is unresolved. This CDR3 contains 14 residues. The ends were cut back, 3 bases at V and 11 bases at J, with 16 bases in the middle. Germline V gene lookup returns CDR1 MGHRA and CDR2 YSYEKL. This CDR3 is CASSQIMDGSKLFF. In DNA form, the CDR3 reads TGCGCCAGCAGCCAGATAATGGACGGCTCGAAACTGTTTTTT.

This clonotype was observed a handful of times. The chain links TRBV6-2 or TRBV6-3 to TRBJ2-2; 7 bases are a match to TRBD2. After removal of 5 bases from V and 0 bases from J, the junction contained 3 bases not matched to a gene. Germline lookup yields CDR1 MNHEY and CDR2 SVGEGT. The CDR3 spans 15 residues. This CDR3 is CASSVAGANTGELFF. Written as DNA, the CDR3 is TGTGCCAGCAGTGTAGCGGGCGCGAACACCGGGGAGCTGTTTTTT.

The J gene is TRBJ1-3, the V gene TRBV5-1; D perhaps matches TRBD1 (5 bases). The CDR3 is 13 amino acids. The germline V gene encodes CDR1 SGHRS and CDR2 YFSETQ. Trimming shortened V by 5 bases and J by 2 bases, and 8 bases separated the two germline ends. In DNA, the CDR3 is TGCGCCAGCAGTACCAGGGCTGGAAACACCATATATTTT. Translated: CASSTRAGNTIYF.

This clonotype was detected ten times or more. This chain joins TRBV7-9 and TRBJ1-1; D possibly corresponds to TRBD1 (5 bases). This CDR3 has 14 residues. Germline V gene sequence: CDR1 SEHNR, CDR2 FQNEAQ (reference sequence). Trimming stripped 3 bases from V and 0 bases from J, with 8 bases between. The CDR3 region is CASSFTGVNTEAFF. CDR3 coding DNA: TGTGCCAGCAGCTTCACAGGAGTGAACACTGAAGCTTTCTTT.

The chain is built from TRBV20-1 and TRBJ1-2; no definite D call. Germline V gene data show CDR1 as DFQATT and CDR2 as SNEGSKA (reference sequence). The CDR3 length is 10 residues. V was cut by 6 bases and J by 7 bases, with 9 bases left in between. The CDR3 loop is CSAVRVGYTF. Written as DNA, the CDR3 is TGCAGTGCCGTACGGGTTGGCTACACCTTC.

V usage is TRBV5-1 and J usage is TRBJ2-1; 8 positions agree with TRBD1. Germline V gives CDR1 SGHRS, CDR2 YFSETQ. Trimming cost V 4 bases and J 7 bases; bases outside gene matches: 7. The CDR3 consists of 14 residues. This chain's CDR3 is CASSRIQGANEQFF. Here the CDR3 DNA reads TGCGCCAGCAGCCGAATCCAGGGGGCTAATGAGCAGTTCTTC.

There are many counts of this clonotype. The rearrangement joins TRBV29-1 to TRBJ2-5, with 7 bases identical to TRBD2. The V segment lost 7 bases and the J segment 2 bases; nucleotides outside the gene matches: 4. This CDR3 is 12 amino acids long. Per germline, CDR1 SQVTM and CDR2 ANQGSEA. CDR3 in DNA: TGCAGCGGGGGGGGGTCACAAGAGACCCAGTACTTC. Amino acid sequence: CSGGGSQETQYF.

Here the CDR3 reads CASSYGIQGDTQYF. DNA for the CDR3: TGTGCCAGCAGTTACGGGATTCAAGGAGATACGCAGTATTTT. The V and J genes are TRBV6-6 and TRBJ2-3, with D uncertain. The CDR3 consists of 14 residues. V lost 2 bases and J lost 5, with 11 bases in between. Germline loops: CDR1 MNHNY, CDR2 SVGAGI (reference sequence).

J is TRBJ1-4 and V is TRBV7-6; D may be TRBD1 (6 bases). This CDR3 contains 15 residues. The germline gives CDR1 SGHVS, CDR2 FNYEAQ. The ends were cut back, 3 bases at V and 0 bases at J, with 8 bases in the middle. The CDR3 protein is CASSLRQATNEKLFF. The CDR3, as DNA: TGTGCCAGCAGCTTGCGACAGGCAACTAATGAAAAACTGTTTTTT.

V usage is TRBV7-9 and J usage is TRBJ1-5; D unclear. The V and J ends lost 5 bases and 6 bases respectively, with 8 bases between them. Germline values: CDR1 SEHNR, CDR2 FQNEAQ (reference sequence). This CDR3 has 12 residues. The CDR3, as DNA: TGTGCCAGCAGCCACGGGGTTCAGCCCCAGCATTTT. It specifies CASSHGVQPQHF.